The clone carrying this T cell receptor beta chain occurred a few times. This sample is drawn from a study of blood T cell repertoires in COVID-19. On the study more broadly: Some COVID-19 samples were acute and others convalescent; all came from the United States, Italy and Spain. The cDNA or gDNA used as material had been derived from T cells, B-cell-depleted T cells, or PBMCs.

Clones were sequenced by immunoSEQ multiplex PCR, and TCRdb holds only the in-frame ones, with some missing. The data contain about 210,000 clones, less than 85% of them seen just once; the ten biggest clones take up over 6%. Germline assignment: CDR1 SGHTA and CDR2 FQGTGA. V dropped 0 bases and J dropped 8 bases, with 5 bases sitting between them. The CDR3 totals 13 residues. Seattle researchers signed up patients amid active infection and tracked them longitudinally. This TCR was recovered from a woman of 80 years or more with COVID-19, enrolled during active disease. The chain links TRBV7-3 to TRBJ1-6; D unclear. The sequenced sample was peripheral blood. This CDR3 reads CASSLTADSPLHF. The CDR3 DNA sequence: TGTGCCAGCAGCTTAACGGCTGATTCACCCCTCCACTTT.